The source of this T cell receptor beta chain is a study of blood T cell repertoires in COVID-19. Study context: From the United States, Italy and Spain came samples of acute and convalescent COVID-19.

This CDR3 region has 13 residues. Trimming pared 3 bases from V and 2 bases from J, leaving 8 bases between. From germline, CDR1 is LGHDT and CDR2 YNNKEL (reference sequence). As originally analysed: Scientists estimated how many nucleated cells there were by amplifying reference gene primers. Profiling relied on immunoSEQ multiplex PCR, and the TCRdb table lists in-frame clones only, not all of them. That table furnishes V, J and clone size, whereas the DNA furnished D and trimming. The sample comprises about 230,000 clones, about nine tenths of which are singletons, and 11% rests with the top ten. Sequencing was done on a sample of peripheral blood. This chain links TRBV3-1 (or the pseudogene TRBV3-2) with TRBJ2-7; D remains unclear. The receptor comes from a man aged 50-59 years with COVID-19, enrolled during active disease. The DNA for the CDR3 is TGTGCCAGCAGCCACGCTGGCACCTACGAGCAGTACTTC. It encodes CASSHAGTYEQYF.